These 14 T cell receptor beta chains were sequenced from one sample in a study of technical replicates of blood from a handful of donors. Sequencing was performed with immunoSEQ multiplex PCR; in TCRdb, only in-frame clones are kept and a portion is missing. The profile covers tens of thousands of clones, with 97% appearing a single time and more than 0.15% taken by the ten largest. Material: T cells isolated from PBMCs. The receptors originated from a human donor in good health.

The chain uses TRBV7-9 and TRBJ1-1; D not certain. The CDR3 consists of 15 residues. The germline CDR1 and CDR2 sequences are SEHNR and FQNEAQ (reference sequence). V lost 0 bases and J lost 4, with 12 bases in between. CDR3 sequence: CASSLAETGITEAFF. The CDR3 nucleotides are TGTGCCAGCAGCTTAGCGGAAACGGGTATCACTGAAGCTTTCTTT.

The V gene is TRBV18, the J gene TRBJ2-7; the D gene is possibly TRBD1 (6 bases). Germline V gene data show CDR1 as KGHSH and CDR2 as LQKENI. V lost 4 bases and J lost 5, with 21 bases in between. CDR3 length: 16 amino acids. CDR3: CASSQGVAGAQDEQYF. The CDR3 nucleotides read TGTGCCAGCTCACAGGGGGTAGCAGGGGCTCAGGACGAGCAGTACTTC. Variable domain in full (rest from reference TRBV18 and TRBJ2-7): NAGVMQNPRHLVRRRGQEARLRCSPMKGHSHVYWYRQLPEEGLKFMVYLQKENIIDESGMPKERFSAEFPKEGPSILRIQQVVRGDSAAYFCASSQGVAGAQDEQYFGPGTRLTVT.

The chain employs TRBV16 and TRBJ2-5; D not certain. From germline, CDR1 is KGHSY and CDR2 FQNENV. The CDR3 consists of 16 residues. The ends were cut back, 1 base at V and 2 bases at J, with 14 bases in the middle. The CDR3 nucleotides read TGTGCCAGCAGCCAATTAGGTTCTGGAGAACAAGAGACCCAGTACTTC. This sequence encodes CASSQLGSGEQETQYF.

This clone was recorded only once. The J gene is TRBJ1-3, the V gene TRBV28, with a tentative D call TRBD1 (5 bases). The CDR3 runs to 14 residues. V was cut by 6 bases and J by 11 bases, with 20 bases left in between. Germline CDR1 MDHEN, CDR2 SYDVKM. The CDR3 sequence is CASSTTAPIGSIYF. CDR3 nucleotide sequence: TGTGCCAGCAGCACGACAGCCCCGATCGGTTCCATATATTTT. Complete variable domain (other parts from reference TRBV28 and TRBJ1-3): DVKVTQSSRYLVKRTGEKVFLECVQDMDHENMFWYRQDPGLGLRLIYFSYDVKMKEKGDIPEGYSVSREKKERFSLILESASTNQTSMYLCASSTTAPIGSIYFGEGSWLTVV.

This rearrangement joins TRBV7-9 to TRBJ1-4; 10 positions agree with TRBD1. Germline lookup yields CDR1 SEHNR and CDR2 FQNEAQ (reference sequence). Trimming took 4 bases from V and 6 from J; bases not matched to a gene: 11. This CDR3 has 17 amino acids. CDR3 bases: TGTGCCAGCAGCTCACCTAACCTCGGACAGGGGGATGAAAAACTGTTTTTT. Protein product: CASSSPNLGQGDEKLFF.

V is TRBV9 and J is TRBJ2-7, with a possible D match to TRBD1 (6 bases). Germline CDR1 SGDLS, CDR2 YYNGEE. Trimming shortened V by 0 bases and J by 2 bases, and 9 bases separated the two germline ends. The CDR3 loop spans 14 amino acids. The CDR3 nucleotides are TGTGCCAGCAGCGTAGAGGGGGTGACCTACGAGCAGTACTTC. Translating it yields CASSVEGVTYEQYF.

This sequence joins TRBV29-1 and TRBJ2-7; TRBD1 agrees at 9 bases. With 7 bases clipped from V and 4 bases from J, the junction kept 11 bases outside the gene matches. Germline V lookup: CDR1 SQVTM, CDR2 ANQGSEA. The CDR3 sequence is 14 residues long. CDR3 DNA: TGCAGCGCTGTCGACAGGGGGACCTCGTACGAGCAGTACTTC. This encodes CSAVDRGTSYEQYF.

The CDR3 sequence is CASSYSGAPKAFF. Here the CDR3 DNA reads TGTGCCAGCAGTTACTCTGGGGCGCCGAAAGCTTTCTTT. V and J are TRBV6-5 and TRBJ1-1; D may be TRBD1 (5 bases). Trimming removed 0 bases from V and 9 bases from J, with 11 bases in between. This CDR3 is built from 13 residues. Looked up from germline, CDR1 is MNHEY and CDR2 is SVGAGI.

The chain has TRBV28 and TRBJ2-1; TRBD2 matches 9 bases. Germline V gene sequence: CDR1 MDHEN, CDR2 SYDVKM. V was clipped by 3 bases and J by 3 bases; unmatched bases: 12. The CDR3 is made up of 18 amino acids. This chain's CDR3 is CASSFEGGAGGNYNEQFF. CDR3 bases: TGTGCCAGCAGTTTTGAGGGGGGAGCGGGAGGAAACTACAATGAGCAGTTCTTC.

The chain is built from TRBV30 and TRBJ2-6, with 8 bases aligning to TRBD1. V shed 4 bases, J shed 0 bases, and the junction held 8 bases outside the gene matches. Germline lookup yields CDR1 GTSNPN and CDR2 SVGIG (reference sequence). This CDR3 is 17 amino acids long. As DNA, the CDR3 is TGTGCCTGGATAACAGGGGGGCCTTTCTCTGGGGCCAACGTCCTGACTTTC. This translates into CAWITGGPFSGANVLTF. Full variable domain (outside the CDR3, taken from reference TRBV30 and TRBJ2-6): SQTIHQWPATLVQPVGSPLSLECTVEGTSNPNLYWYRQAAGRGLQLLFYSVGIGQISSEVPQNLSASRPQDRQFILSSKKLLLSDSGFYLCAWITGGPFSGANVLTFGAGSRLTVL.

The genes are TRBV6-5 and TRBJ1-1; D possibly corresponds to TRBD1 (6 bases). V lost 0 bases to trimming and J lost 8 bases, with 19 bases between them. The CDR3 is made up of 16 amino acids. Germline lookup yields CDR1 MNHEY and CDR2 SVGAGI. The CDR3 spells CASSYSISKGHPEAFF. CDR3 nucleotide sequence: TGTGCCAGCAGTTACTCGATCTCAAAGGGACACCCAGAAGCTTTCTTT.

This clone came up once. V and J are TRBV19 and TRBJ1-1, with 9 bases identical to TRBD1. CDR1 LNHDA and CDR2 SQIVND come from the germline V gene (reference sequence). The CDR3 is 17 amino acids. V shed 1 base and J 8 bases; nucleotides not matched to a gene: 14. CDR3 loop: CASSIGGQGQGEREAFF. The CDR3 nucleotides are TGTGCCAGTAGTATAGGAGGACAGGGGCAAGGGGAAAGGGAAGCTTTCTTT. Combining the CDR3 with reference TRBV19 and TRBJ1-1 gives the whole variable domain DGGITQSPKYLFRKEGQNVTLSCEQNLNHDAMYWYRQDPGQGLRLIYYSQIVNDFQKGDIAEGYSVSREKKESFPLTVTSAQKNPTAFYLCASSIGGQGQGEREAFFGQGTRLTVV.

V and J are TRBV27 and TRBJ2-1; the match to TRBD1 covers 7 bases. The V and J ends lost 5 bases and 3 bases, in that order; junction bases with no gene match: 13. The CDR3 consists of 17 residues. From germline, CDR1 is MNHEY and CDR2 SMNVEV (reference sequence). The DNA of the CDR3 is TGTGCCAGCAGTCCGAACCGAGACCGGGACAGCTACAATGAGCAGTTCTTC. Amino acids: CASSPNRDRDSYNEQFF.

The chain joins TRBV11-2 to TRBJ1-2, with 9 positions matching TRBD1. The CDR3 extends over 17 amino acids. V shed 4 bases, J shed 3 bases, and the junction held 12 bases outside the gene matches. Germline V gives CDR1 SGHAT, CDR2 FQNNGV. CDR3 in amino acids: CASSSIPKGQGDYGYTF. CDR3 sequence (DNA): TGTGCCAGCAGCTCGATCCCGAAGGGACAGGGCGACTATGGCTACACCTTC.